A single sample is the source of the 26 T cell receptor beta chains below, sequenced in a study of CD8 T cells in ankylosing spondylitis (dated by TCRdb to 2016 to 2017). Receptor amplification or capture employed 5' RACE. Sequencing relied on an Illumina HiSeq 2500. TCRdb reran the public reads through fastp at Q25 and MiXCR, keeping productive beta chains. Each CDR3 protein gets just one entry, which takes the most common genes and DNA from the rows behind it. The sample table records 350,000 or so distinct CDR3 sequences; around a tenth of these occur just once. The biggest ten clones account for roughly 9.2% of the sample. Sequences were obtained from blood, either unsorted or a sorted T cell fraction (not recorded which). The source is a female donor with ankylosing spondylitis or in good health (not recorded which).

The V gene is TRBV5-1, the J gene TRBJ1-6, with D tentatively TRBD1 (5 bases). The CDR3 consists of 15 residues. The germline CDR1 and CDR2 sequences are SGHRS and YFSETQ. Trimming shortened V by 0 bases and J by 7 bases, and 11 bases separated the two germline ends. CDR3 DNA sequence: TGCGCCAGCAGCTTGGAAAGACAGCAGAATTCACCCCTCCACTTT. Encoded protein: CASSLERQQNSPLHF.

This clonotype was observed at least ten times. V gene TRBV20-1 combines with J gene TRBJ2-5; TRBD2 aligns across 9 bases. CDR1 is DFQATT, CDR2 SNEGSKA, per germline (reference sequence). The CDR3 runs to 15 residues. V was clipped by 3 bases and J by 1 base; unmatched bases: 6. Here the CDR3 DNA reads TGCAGTGCTAGCTCCGGACTAGCGCTCCAAGAGACCCAGTACTTC. This codes for CSASSGLALQETQYF.

The sample holds many counts of this clonotype. This chain uses TRBV20-1 with TRBJ2-5, with D perhaps given as TRBD1 or TRBD2 (6 bases each). The CDR3 sequence is 14 residues long. The V end lost 5 bases, the J end lost 4 bases, and 17 bases lay between the germline ends. Germline loops: CDR1 DFQATT, CDR2 SNEGSKA (reference sequence). The CDR3 sequence is CSAPRGGKRETQYF. The CDR3 DNA is TGCAGTGCTCCCAGAGGGGGGAAAAGAGAGACCCAGTACTTC.

This clonotype was recorded at least ten times. The V gene is TRBV6-1, the J gene TRBJ1-1, with 7 bases matching TRBD1. The germline gives CDR1 MNHNS, CDR2 SASEGT. Losses at the gene ends were 3 bases for V and 5 bases for J; bases not matched to a gene: 6. The CDR3 loop spans 14 amino acids. The CDR3: CASSDRTGSTEAFF. CDR3 nucleotides: TGTGCCAGCAGTGACCGGACAGGTTCGACTGAAGCTTTCTTT.

This clonotype was recorded many times. The CDR3 loop reads CASSSLSGTGGITNYGYTF. The CDR3, as DNA: TGTGCCAGCAGTTCCCTCTCCGGGACAGGGGGCATAACTAACTATGGCTACACCTTC. V usage is TRBV11-1 and J usage is TRBJ1-2, with 12 bases identical to TRBD1. V shed 6 bases and J 0 bases; nucleotides not matched to a gene: 14. This CDR3 spans 19 amino acids. Germline values: CDR1 SGHAT, CDR2 FQDESV (reference sequence).

This clonotype turned up a few times. The rearrangement uses TRBV11-2 and TRBJ2-1, with TRBD1 as a possible D gene (6 bases). This CDR3 has 18 residues. Per the germline V gene, CDR1 is SGHAT and CDR2 is FQNNGV. V lost 4 bases to trimming and J lost 4 bases, with 23 bases between them. The DNA of the CDR3 is TGTGCCAGCAGCTCTACCCCGGGGTGGGACACAAGTTACAATGAGCAGTTCTTC. It is translated as CASSSTPGWDTSYNEQFF.

The rearrangement links TRBV7-8 to TRBJ1-2; 11 bases line up with TRBD1. The germline V gene encodes CDR1 SGHVS and CDR2 FQNEAQ. With V trimmed by 5 bases and J by 7 bases, 6 bases remained unmatched. The CDR3 spans 14 residues. CDR3 region: CASSLYGTGGGYTF. The DNA of the CDR3 is TGTGCCAGCAGCCTTTACGGGACAGGGGGTGGCTACACCTTC. The whole variable domain, filled in from reference TRBV7-8 and TRBJ1-2, reads GAGVSQSPRYKVAKRGQDVALRCDPISGHVSLFWYQQALGQGPEFLTYFQNEAQLDKSGLPSDRFFAERPEGSVSTLKIQRTQQEDSAVYLCASSLYGTGGGYTFGSGTRLTVV.

The chain has TRBV20-1 and TRBJ2-5; 10 bases are shared with TRBD2. V trimming: 6 bases; J trimming: 5 bases; junction bases outside the gene matches: 12. The germline CDR1 and CDR2 sequences are DFQATT and SNEGSKA (reference sequence). CDR3 size: 15 residues. The CDR3 DNA reads TGCAGTGCCAGACAAATAAGCGGGAGGGTGGAGACCCAGTACTTC. Its translation is CSARQISGRVETQYF.

As concerns this clonotype: A read error is possible here, since a much larger clone lies one base away. The chain uses TRBV5-1 and TRBJ2-5; 9 bases are a match to TRBD1. After removal of 0 bases from V and 5 bases from J, the junction contained 8 bases not matched to a gene. The CDR3 has 16 amino acids. Per germline, CDR1 SGHRS and CDR2 YFSETQ. In DNA, the CDR3 is TGCGCCAGCAGCTTGGCCTGTCGGGACAGGGAGGAGACCCAGTACTTC. Its translation: CASSLACRDREETQYF.

This clonotype was found many times. The chain links TRBV10-1 to TRBJ2-1; D possibly corresponds to TRBD1 (5 bases). The CDR3 loop spans 14 amino acids. Germline V CDR1 and CDR2: WNHNN, SYGVQD (reference sequence). V lost 2 bases, J lost 2 bases, and 7 bases lay in between. This CDR3 reads CASSEDSTYNEQFF. For the CDR3, the DNA is TGCGCCAGCAGTGAGGACAGTACCTACAATGAGCAGTTCTTC.

This sequence joins TRBV7-2 and TRBJ2-7; D unresolved. The ends were cut back, 5 bases at V and 3 bases at J, with 11 bases in the middle. The germline gives CDR1 SGHTA, CDR2 FQGNSA. The CDR3 is made up of 13 amino acids. The CDR3: CASSPFDNYEQYF. Written as DNA, the CDR3 is TGTGCCAGCAGCCCCTTTGACAACTACGAGCAGTACTTC.

This clonotype was counted only a few times. V usage is TRBV6-1 and J usage is TRBJ1-5; no firm D call. Germline CDR1 is MNHNS and CDR2 is SASEGT. The CDR3 loop spans 14 amino acids. Trimming pared 5 bases from V and 4 bases from J, leaving 12 bases between. CDR3 loop: CASSPQTWNQPQHF. The CDR3 DNA reads TGTGCCAGCAGTCCTCAGACCTGGAATCAGCCCCAGCATTTT.

The table lists this clonotype with a few counts. J is TRBJ2-3 and V is TRBV7-9, with a possible D match to TRBD2 (5 bases). This CDR3 spans 16 amino acids. Germline V CDR1 and CDR2: SEHNR, FQNEAQ (reference sequence). Trimming pared 5 bases from V and 3 bases from J, leaving 18 bases between. For the CDR3, the DNA is TGTGCCAGCAGCGCTGTGATGGGGAGTTTAACAGATACGCAGTATTTT. Translation: CASSAVMGSLTDTQYF.

This clonotype was picked up a small number of times. V usage is TRBV2 and J usage is TRBJ2-1; 7 bases match TRBD1. The CDR3 is 15 amino acids. Looked up from germline, CDR1 is SNHLY and CDR2 is FYNNEI. V lost 6 bases, J lost 5 bases, and 10 bases stayed unmatched. CDR3 protein: CASRASRDRDNEQFF. The CDR3 coding sequence is TGTGCCAGCAGAGCCTCCCGGGACAGAGACAATGAGCAGTTCTTC. Together with reference TRBV2 and TRBJ2-1, the CDR3 gives the full variable domain: EPEVTQTPSHQVTQMGQEVILRCVPISNHLYFYWYRQILGQKVEFLVSFYNNEISEKSEIFDDQFSVERPDGSNFTLKIRSTKLEDSAMYFCASRASRDRDNEQFFGPGTRLTVL.

In its sample, this clonotype was seen many times. The chain recombines TRBV20-1 with TRBJ2-3; possible D gene TRBD1, 6 bases. This CDR3 comprises 14 residues. V was shortened by 6 bases and J by 6 bases, with 19 bases between the two germline ends. The germline V gene encodes CDR1 DFQATT and CDR2 SNEGSKA (reference sequence). Here the CDR3 DNA reads TGCAGTGCGAACCGGGACCCAACAGGGGATACGCAGTATTTT. This encodes CSANRDPTGDTQYF.

This clonotype appeared many times. The chain recombines TRBV10-3 with TRBJ2-1, with D perhaps TRBD1 or TRBD2 (5 bases each). Germline loops: CDR1 ENHRY, CDR2 SYGVKD. The CDR3 runs 13 residues. The V gene lost 10 bases and the J gene lost 5 bases, with 15 bases spanning the gap. The CDR3 nucleotides are TGTGCCACCTGGACGGGACCTAACAATGAGCAGTTCTTC. Protein sequence: CATWTGPNNEQFF.

This clonotype was observed at least ten times. The V gene is TRBV20-1, the J gene TRBJ1-5; TRBD1 might be the D (5 bases). Germline loops: CDR1 DFQATT, CDR2 SNEGSKA (reference sequence). This CDR3 region has 15 residues. The V and J ends lost 3 bases and 1 base respectively, with 13 bases between them. Written as DNA, the CDR3 is TGCAGTGCTAGTCCTGCCAGGGTAAGCAATCAGCCCCAGCATTTT. Its protein is CSASPARVSNQPQHF.

The CDR3 DNA reads TGTGCCAGCAGCCAAGAAGGACACATGAACACTGAAGCTTTCTTT. This codes for CASSQEGHMNTEAFF. The gene calls are TRBV14 and TRBJ1-1; D possibly corresponds to TRBD1 (5 bases). Trimming pared 0 bases from V and 0 bases from J, leaving 8 bases between. CDR3 length: 15 amino acids. Looked up from germline, CDR1 is SGHDN and CDR2 is FVKESK.

This chain uses TRBV13 with TRBJ1-2; possible D gene TRBD1, 5 bases. There are 12 residues in the CDR3. Germline V gene sequence: CDR1 PRHDT, CDR2 FYEKMQ (reference sequence). The V gene lost 6 bases and the J gene lost 7 bases, with 12 bases spanning the gap. The CDR3 DNA is TGTGCCAGCAGTAACCAGGGATTTGGCTACACCTTC. Amino acid sequence: CASSNQGFGYTF.

This clonotype was picked up many times. The rearrangement joins TRBV10-3 to TRBJ2-1, with no clear D. The length of the CDR3 is 14 residues. The V end was cut by 0 bases, the J end by 6 bases, with 9 bases between. In germline, CDR1 is ENHRY, CDR2 SYGVKD. The CDR3 nucleotides are TGTGCCATCAGTGAGTCCCGGGTTCGCAATGAGCAGTTCTTC. Encoded protein: CAISESRVRNEQFF.

The CDR3 sequence is CASSVRADTEAFF. CDR3 bases: TGTGCCAGCAGTGTCCGGGCTGACACTGAAGCTTTCTTT. The chain carries TRBV2 and TRBJ1-1; no clear D gene. Germline assignment: CDR1 SNHLY and CDR2 FYNNEI. The CDR3 covers 13 residues. V was pared by 4 bases and J by 3 bases, with 9 bases between.

At least ten counts were recorded for this clonotype. The V gene is TRBV20-1, the J gene TRBJ2-7, with D possibly matching TRBD2 (5 bases). Germline CDR1 reads DFQATT; CDR2 reads SNEGSKA (reference sequence). V lost 3 bases and J 2 bases, leaving 11 bases between the germline ends. The CDR3 runs 13 residues. The CDR3 bases are TGCAGTGCTAGCCCTACTAGAGCCTACGAGCAGTACTTC. Its protein product is CSASPTRAYEQYF.

Regarding this clonotype: This may stem from a read error, because a much larger clone lies one nucleotide away. The genes are TRBV11-2 and TRBJ2-1, with D unresolved. Germline CDR1 is SGHAT and CDR2 is FQNNGV. V was pared by 4 bases and J by 7 bases, with 26 bases between. The CDR3 length is 18 residues. In DNA form, the CDR3 reads TGTGCCAGCAGCTCACACTGGTTTGGTAGCAGGAGAGTAAATGAGCAGTTCTTC. The encoded protein is CASSSHWFGSRRVNEQFF.

This clonotype was counted many times. The chain joins TRBV7-9 to TRBJ2-7, with D unresolved. The V end lost 7 bases, the J end lost 6 bases, and 13 bases lay between the germline ends. The CDR3 contains 12 residues. Germline V gene data show CDR1 as SEHNR and CDR2 as FQNEAQ (reference sequence). CDR3 sequence (DNA): TGTGCCAGCACCTTCTCCGGGCGCGAGCAGTACTTC. Protein: CASTFSGREQYF.

This clonotype was seen more than once but under ten times. The rearrangement joins TRBV28 to TRBJ2-7; 7 bases fit TRBD1. J was trimmed by 9 bases and V by 5 bases; bases with no gene match: 19. Per germline, CDR1 MDHEN and CDR2 SYDVKM. The CDR3 totals 16 residues. Here the CDR3 DNA reads TGTGCCAGCAGTCTGACCCCCCGGGACAGTTTATTCGGGCAGTACTTC. Its protein is CASSLTPRDSLFGQYF. Full variable domain (rest looked up from reference TRBV28 and TRBJ2-7): DVKVTQSSRYLVKRTGEKVFLECVQDMDHENMFWYRQDPGLGLRLIYFSYDVKMKEKGDIPEGYSVSREKKERFSLILESASTNQTSMYLCASSLTPRDSLFGQYFGPGTRLTVT.

As to this clonotype: This may come from a read error, since a much larger clone is one base off. J is TRBJ2-7 and V is TRBV20-1; D is possibly TRBD1 (6 bases). Trimming cost V 6 bases and J 3 bases, with 15 bases left between them. Germline-derived CDR1 and CDR2 are DFQATT and SNEGSKA (reference sequence). The CDR3 is 13 amino acids. CDR3 sequence: CSAPGTTLYEQYF. The CDR3 region has the DNA TGCAGTGCCCCAGGGACAACCCTCTACGAGCAGTACTTC.